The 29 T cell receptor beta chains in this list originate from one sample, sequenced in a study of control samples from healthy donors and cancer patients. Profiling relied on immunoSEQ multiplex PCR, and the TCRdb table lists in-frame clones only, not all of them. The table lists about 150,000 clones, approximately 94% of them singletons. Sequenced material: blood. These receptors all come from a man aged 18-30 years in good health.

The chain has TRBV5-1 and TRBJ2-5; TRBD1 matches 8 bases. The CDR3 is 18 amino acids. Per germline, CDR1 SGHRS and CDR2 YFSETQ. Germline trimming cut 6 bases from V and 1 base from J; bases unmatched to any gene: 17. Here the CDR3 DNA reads TGCGCCAGCAAAAACAGGGGGACGGGTCAGTTAGGCCAAGAGACCCAGTACTTC. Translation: CASKNRGTGQLGQETQYF.

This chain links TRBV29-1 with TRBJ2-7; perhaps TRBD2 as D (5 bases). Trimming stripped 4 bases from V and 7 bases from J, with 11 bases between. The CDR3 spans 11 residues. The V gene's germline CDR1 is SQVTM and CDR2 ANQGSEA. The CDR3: CSVGGRGEQYF. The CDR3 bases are TGCAGCGTTGGTGGGAGAGGGGAGCAGTACTTC.

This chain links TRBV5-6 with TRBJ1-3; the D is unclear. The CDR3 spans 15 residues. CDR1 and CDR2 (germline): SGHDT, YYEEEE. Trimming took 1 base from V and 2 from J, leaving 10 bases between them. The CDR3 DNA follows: TGTGCCAGCAGCTTGATTCCAGGCGCTGGAAACACCATATATTTT. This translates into CASSLIPGAGNTIYF. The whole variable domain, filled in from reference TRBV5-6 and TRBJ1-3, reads DAGVTQSPTHLIKTRGQQVTLRCSPKSGHDTVSWYQQALGQGPQFIFQYYEEEERQRGNFPDRFSGHQFPNYSSELNVNALLLGDSALYLCASSLIPGAGNTIYFGEGSWLTVV.

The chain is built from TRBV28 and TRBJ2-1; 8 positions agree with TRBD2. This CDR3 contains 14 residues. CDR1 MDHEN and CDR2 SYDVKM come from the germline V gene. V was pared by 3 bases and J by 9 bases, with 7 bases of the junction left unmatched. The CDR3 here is CASSFERESFEQFF. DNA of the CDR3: TGTGCCAGCAGTTTTGAGCGGGAGAGTTTTGAGCAGTTCTTC.

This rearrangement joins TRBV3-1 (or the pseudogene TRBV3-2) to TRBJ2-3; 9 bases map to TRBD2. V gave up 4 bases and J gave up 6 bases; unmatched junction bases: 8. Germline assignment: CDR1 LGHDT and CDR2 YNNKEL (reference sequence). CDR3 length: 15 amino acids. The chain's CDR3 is CASSLRSGRGDTQYF. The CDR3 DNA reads TGTGCCAGCAGCCTACGTAGCGGGAGAGGGGATACGCAGTATTTT.

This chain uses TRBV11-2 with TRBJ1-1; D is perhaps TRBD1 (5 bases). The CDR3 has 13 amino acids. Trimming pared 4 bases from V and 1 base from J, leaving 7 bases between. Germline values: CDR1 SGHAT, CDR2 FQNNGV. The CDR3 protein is CASSWGRNTEAFF. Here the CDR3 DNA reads TGTGCCAGCAGCTGGGGACGGAACACTGAAGCTTTCTTT.

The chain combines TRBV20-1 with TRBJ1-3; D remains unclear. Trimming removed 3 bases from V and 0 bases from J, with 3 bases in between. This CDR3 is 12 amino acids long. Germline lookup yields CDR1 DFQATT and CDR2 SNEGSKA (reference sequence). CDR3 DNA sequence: TGCAGTGCTAGTTACTCTGGAAACACCATATATTTT. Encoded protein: CSASYSGNTIYF.

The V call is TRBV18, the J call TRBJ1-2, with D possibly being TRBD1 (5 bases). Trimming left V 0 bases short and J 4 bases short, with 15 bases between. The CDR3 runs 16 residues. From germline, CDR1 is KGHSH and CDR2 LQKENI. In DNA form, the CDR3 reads TGTGCCAGCTCACCACCGTTAGGGGTGGAAGGCTATGGCTACACCTTC. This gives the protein CASSPPLGVEGYGYTF.

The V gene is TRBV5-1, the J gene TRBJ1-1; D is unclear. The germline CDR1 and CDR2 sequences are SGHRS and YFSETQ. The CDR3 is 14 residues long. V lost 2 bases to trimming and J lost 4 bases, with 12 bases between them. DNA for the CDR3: TGCGCCAGCAGCTTCGTTCCTAGGCGCACTGAAGCTTTCTTT. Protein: CASSFVPRRTEAFF.

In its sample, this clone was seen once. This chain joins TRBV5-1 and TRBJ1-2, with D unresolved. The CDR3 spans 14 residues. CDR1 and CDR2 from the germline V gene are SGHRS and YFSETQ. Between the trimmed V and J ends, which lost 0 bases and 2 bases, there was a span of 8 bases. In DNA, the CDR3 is TGCGCCAGCAGCTTGGACAGAACAAACTATGGCTACACCTTC. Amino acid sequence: CASSLDRTNYGYTF.

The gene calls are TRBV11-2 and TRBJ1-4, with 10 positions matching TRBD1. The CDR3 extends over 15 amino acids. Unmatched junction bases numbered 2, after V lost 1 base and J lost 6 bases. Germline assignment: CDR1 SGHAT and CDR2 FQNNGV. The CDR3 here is CASSLGGQGYEKLFF. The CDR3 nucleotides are TGTGCCAGCAGCTTAGGGGGACAGGGGTATGAAAAACTGTTTTTT.

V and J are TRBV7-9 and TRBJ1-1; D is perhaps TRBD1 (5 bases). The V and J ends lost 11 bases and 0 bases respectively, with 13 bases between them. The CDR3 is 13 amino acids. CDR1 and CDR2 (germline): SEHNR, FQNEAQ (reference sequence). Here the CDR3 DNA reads TGTGCCCCATCTCTGGGGGTGAACACTGAAGCTTTCTTT. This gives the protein CAPSLGVNTEAFF.

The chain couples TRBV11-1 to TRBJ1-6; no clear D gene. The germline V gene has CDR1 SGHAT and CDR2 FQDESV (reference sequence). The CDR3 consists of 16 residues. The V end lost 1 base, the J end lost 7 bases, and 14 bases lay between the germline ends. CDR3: CASSLGFDTNNSPLHF. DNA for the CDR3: TGTGCCAGCAGCTTAGGATTCGACACCAACAATTCACCCCTCCACTTT. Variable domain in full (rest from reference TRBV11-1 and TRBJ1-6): EAEVAQSPRYKITEKSQAVAFWCDPISGHATLYWYRQILGQGPELLVQFQDESVVDDSQLPKDRFSAERLKGVDSTLKIQPAELGDSAMYLCASSLGFDTNNSPLHFGNGTRLTVT.

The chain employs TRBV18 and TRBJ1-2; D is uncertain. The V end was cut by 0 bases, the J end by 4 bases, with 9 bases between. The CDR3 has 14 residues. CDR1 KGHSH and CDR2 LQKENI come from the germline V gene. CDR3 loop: CASSPPQQIYGYTF. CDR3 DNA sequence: TGTGCCAGCTCACCACCGCAACAGATCTATGGCTACACCTTC.

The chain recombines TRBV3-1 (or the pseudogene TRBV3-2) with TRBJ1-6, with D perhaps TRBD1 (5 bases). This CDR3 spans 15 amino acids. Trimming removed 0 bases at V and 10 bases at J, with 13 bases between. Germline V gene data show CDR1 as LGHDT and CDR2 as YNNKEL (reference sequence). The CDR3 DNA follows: TGTGCCAGCAGCCAAGATCGGGGGTTCGGATCACCCCTCCACTTT. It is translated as CASSQDRGFGSPLHF.

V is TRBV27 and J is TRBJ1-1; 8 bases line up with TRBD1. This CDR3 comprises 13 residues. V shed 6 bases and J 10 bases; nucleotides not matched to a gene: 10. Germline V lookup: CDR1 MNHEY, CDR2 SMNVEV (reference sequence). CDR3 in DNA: TGTGCCAGCAGACCACAGGGGGGGTCGGGAGCTTTCTTT. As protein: CASRPQGGSGAFF.

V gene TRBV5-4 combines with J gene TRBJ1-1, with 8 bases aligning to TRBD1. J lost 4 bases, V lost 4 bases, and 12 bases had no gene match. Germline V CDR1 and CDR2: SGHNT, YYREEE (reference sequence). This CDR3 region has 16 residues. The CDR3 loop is CASSPPDRELFTEAFF. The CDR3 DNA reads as TGTGCCAGCAGCCCCCCGGACAGGGAATTGTTCACTGAAGCTTTCTTT.

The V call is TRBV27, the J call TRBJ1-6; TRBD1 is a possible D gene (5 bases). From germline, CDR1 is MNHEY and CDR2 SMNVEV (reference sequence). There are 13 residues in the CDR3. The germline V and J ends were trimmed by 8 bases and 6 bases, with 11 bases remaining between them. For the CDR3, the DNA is TGTGCCAGCTCCACGAGGGGTAATTCACCCCTCCACTTT. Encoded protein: CASSTRGNSPLHF.

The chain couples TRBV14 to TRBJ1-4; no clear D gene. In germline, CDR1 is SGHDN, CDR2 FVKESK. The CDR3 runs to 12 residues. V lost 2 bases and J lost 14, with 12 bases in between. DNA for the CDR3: TGTGCCAGCAGCCAAAACCTGCGGTTTCTGTTTTTT. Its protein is CASSQNLRFLFF.

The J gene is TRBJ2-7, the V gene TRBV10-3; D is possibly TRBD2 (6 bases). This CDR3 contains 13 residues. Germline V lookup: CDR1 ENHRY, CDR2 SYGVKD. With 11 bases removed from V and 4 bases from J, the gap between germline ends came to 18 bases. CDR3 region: CAARGVGKYEQYF. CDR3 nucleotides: TGTGCCGCCCGCGGGGTGGGGAAGTACGAGCAGTACTTC.

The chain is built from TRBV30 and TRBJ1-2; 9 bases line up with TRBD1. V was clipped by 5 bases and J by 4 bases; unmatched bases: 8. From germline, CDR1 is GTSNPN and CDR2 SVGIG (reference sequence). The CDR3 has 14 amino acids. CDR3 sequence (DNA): TGTGCCTGGTTACAACAGGGGGCTGGCTATGGCTACACCTTC. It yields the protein CAWLQQGAGYGYTF.

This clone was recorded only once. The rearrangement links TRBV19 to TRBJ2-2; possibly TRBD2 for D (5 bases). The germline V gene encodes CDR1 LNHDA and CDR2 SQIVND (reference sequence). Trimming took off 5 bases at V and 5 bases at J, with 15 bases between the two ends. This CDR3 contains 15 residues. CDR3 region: CASSVPRTGTGELFF. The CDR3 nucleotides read TGTGCCAGTAGTGTACCTCGGACGGGGACCGGGGAGCTGTTTTTT.

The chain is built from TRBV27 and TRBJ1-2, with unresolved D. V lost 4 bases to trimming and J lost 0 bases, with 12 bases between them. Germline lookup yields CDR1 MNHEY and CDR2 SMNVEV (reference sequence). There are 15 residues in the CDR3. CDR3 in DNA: TGTGCCAGCAGTTACAGCGGGCCGTCTAACTATGGCTACACCTTC. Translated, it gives CASSYSGPSNYGYTF.

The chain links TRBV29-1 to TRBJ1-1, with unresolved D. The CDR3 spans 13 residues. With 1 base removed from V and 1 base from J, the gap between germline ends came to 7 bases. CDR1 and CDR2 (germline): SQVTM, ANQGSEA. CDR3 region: CSVEGSENTEAFF. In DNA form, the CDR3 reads TGCAGCGTTGAAGGGTCAGAGAACACTGAAGCTTTCTTT.

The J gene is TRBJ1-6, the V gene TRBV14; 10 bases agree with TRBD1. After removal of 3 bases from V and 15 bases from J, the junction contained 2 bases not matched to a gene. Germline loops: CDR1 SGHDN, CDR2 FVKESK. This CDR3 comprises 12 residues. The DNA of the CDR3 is TGTGCCAGCAGCCACGGGACAGGGGACCTCCACTTT. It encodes CASSHGTGDLHF.

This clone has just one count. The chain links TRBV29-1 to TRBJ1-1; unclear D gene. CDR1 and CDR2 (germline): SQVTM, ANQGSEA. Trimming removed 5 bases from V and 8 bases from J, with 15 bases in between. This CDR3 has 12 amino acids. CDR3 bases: TGCAGCGTTTTACCTCTCGGACTGGAAGCTTTCTTT. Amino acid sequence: CSVLPLGLEAFF.

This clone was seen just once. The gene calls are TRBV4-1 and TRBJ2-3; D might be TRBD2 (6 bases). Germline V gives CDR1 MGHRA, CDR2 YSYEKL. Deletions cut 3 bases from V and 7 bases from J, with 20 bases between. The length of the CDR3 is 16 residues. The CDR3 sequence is CASSHPARGLGNTQYF. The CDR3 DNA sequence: TGCGCCAGCAGCCATCCTGCGCGGGGCCTAGGGAATACGCAGTATTTT.

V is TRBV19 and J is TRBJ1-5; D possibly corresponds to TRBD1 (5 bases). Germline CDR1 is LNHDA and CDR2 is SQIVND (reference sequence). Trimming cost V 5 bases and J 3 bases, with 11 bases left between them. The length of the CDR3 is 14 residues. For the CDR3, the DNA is TGTGCCAGTAGTCCTCACAGGTCCAATCAGCCCCAGCATTTT. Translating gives CASSPHRSNQPQHF.

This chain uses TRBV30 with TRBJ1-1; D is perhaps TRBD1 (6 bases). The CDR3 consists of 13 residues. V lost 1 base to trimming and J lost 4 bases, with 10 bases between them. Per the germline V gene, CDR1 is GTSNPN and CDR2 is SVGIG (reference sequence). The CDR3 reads CAWSDGGGTEAFF. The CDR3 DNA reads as TGTGCCTGGAGTGACGGAGGGGGCACTGAAGCTTTCTTT.